The next 8 T cell receptor beta chains were all read from a single sample in a study of shared clonotypes between healthy human individuals. Sequenced by immunoSEQ multiplex PCR; TCRdb stores in-frame clones only, minus some. The sample gives 550,000 to 800,000 clones, approximately 74% of which show up once; 1.5% to 2% is in the top ten. The sample consisted of memory CD4+ T cells sorted from blood. Subset given: CD45RA-negative fraction. Every receptor here comes from a woman in her thirties in good health.

The chain uses TRBV28 and TRBJ2-7; D is undetermined. V was cut by 6 bases and J by 2 bases, with 8 bases left in between. The CDR3 is made up of 12 amino acids. The germline CDR1 and CDR2 sequences are MDHEN and SYDVKM. The CDR3 DNA follows: TGTGCCAGCAGATCGTTCACCTACGAGCAGTACTTC. The encoded protein is CASRSFTYEQYF.

This chain uses TRBV29-1 with TRBJ1-1; the D gene is possibly TRBD1 (5 bases). The CDR3 runs to 12 residues. V lost 7 bases to trimming and J lost 4 bases, with 13 bases between them. Germline assignment: CDR1 SQVTM and CDR2 ANQGSEA. The CDR3 loop is CSGGRAVTEAFF. As DNA, the CDR3 is TGCAGCGGGGGCAGGGCGGTCACTGAAGCTTTCTTT. Together with reference TRBV29-1 and TRBJ1-1, the CDR3 gives the full variable domain: SAVISQKPSRDICQRGTSLTIQCQVDSQVTMMFWYRQQPGQSLTLIATANQGSEATYESGFVIDKFPISRPNLTFSTLTVSNMSPEDSSIYLCSGGRAVTEAFFGQGTRLTVV.

The chain links TRBV15 to TRBJ2-7, with 13 bases matching TRBD2. CDR1 is LNHNV, CDR2 YYDKDF, per germline (reference sequence). CDR3 length equals 16 residues. V was pared by 6 bases and J by 6 bases, with 11 bases of the junction left unmatched. The CDR3 sequence: CATSRGLAGVGAEQYF. The DNA for the CDR3 is TGTGCCACCAGTCGCGGACTAGCGGGAGTCGGGGCCGAGCAGTACTTC.

This clone was observed many times. V usage is TRBV2 and J usage is TRBJ2-2, with D hard to call. The germline V and J ends were trimmed by 6 bases and 3 bases, with 14 bases remaining between them. Germline CDR1 reads SNHLY; CDR2 reads FYNNEI. The CDR3 totals 15 residues. CDR3 loop: CASRVMTSYTGELFF. In DNA, the CDR3 is TGTGCCAGCAGGGTTATGACATCCTACACCGGGGAGCTGTTTTTT.

The chain couples TRBV4-1 to TRBJ2-7; D ambiguous. Between the trimmed V and J ends, which lost 4 bases and 2 bases, there was a span of 12 bases. Germline CDR1 is MGHRA and CDR2 is YSYEKL. The CDR3 extends over 14 amino acids. CDR3 in amino acids: CASSLRTGAYEQYF. The CDR3 bases are TGCGCCAGCAGCCTAAGGACCGGAGCCTACGAGCAGTACTTC.

The chain recombines TRBV10-3 with TRBJ1-1, with D tentatively TRBD1 (5 bases). V was shortened by 5 bases and J by 4 bases, with 17 bases between the two germline ends. The length of the CDR3 is 15 residues. Per germline, CDR1 ENHRY and CDR2 SYGVKD. The CDR3 protein is CAISTALGGGTEAFF. CDR3 nucleotide sequence: TGTGCCATCAGTACGGCACTGGGGGGGGGCACTGAAGCTTTCTTT.

V and J are TRBV6-1 and TRBJ1-2; the match to TRBD1 covers 7 bases. Germline CDR1 reads MNHNS; CDR2 reads SASEGT. The CDR3 has 15 amino acids. V lost 6 bases to trimming and J lost 2 bases; unmatched junction nucleotides: 9. The CDR3 loop reads CASRGRQGGNYGYTF. The CDR3 coding sequence is TGTGCCAGCAGAGGCAGACAGGGAGGAAACTATGGCTACACCTTC.

This rearrangement joins TRBV6-1 to TRBJ1-5, with no clear D. V lost 1 base, J lost 2 bases, and 9 bases lay in between. Germline V lookup: CDR1 MNHNS, CDR2 SASEGT. This CDR3 contains 15 residues. The CDR3 DNA sequence: TGTGCCAGCAGTGAAGAGGAGGGAGGCAATCAGCCCCAGCATTTT. This sequence encodes CASSEEEGGNQPQHF.